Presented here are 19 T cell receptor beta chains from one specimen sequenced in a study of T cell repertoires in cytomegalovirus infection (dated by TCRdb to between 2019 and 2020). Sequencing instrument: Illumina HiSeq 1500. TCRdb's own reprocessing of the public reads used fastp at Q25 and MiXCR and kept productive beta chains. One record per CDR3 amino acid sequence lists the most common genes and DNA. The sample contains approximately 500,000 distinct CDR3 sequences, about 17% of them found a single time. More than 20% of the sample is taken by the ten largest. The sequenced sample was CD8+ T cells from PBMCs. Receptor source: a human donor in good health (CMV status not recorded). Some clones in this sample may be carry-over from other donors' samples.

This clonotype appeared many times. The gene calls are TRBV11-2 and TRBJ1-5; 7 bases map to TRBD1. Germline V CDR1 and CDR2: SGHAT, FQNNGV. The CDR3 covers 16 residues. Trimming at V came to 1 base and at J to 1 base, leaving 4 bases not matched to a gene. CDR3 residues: CASSLGYRGSNQPQHF. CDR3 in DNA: TGTGCCAGCAGCTTAGGATACAGGGGCAGCAATCAGCCCCAGCATTTT.

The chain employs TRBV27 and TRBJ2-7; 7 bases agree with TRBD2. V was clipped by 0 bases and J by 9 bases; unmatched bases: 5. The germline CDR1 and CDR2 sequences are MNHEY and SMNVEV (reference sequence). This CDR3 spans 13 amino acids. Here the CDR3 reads CASSLSSGTVQYF. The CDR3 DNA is TGTGCCAGCAGTTTATCAAGCGGGACCGTGCAGTACTTC.

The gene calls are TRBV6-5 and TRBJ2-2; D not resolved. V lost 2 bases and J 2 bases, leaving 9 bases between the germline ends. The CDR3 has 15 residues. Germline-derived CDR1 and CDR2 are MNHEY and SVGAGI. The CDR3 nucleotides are TGTGCCAGCAGTTACGGGCAGACTAACACCGGGGAGCTGTTTTTT. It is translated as CASSYGQTNTGELFF.

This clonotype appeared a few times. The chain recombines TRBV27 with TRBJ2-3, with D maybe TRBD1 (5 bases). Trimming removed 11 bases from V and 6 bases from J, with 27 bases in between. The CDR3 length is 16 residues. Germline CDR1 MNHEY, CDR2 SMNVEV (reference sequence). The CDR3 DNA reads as TGTGCCTCACACCGGGCCAGGGCCCCCCCGTCGGATACGCAGTATTTT. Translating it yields CASHRARAPPSDTQYF.

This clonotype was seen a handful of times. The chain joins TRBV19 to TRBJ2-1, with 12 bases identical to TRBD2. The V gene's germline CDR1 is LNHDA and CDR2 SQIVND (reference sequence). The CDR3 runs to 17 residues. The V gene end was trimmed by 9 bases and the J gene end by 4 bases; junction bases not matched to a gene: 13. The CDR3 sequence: CASTLRASGRVYNEQFF. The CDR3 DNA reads TGTGCCAGCACCCTGCGGGCTAGCGGGAGGGTATACAATGAGCAGTTCTTC. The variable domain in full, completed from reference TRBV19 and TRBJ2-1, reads DGGITQSPKYLFRKEGQNVTLSCEQNLNHDAMYWYRQDPGQGLRLIYYSQIVNDFQKGDIAEGYSVSREKKESFPLTVTSAQKNPTAFYLCASTLRASGRVYNEQFFGPGTRLTVL.

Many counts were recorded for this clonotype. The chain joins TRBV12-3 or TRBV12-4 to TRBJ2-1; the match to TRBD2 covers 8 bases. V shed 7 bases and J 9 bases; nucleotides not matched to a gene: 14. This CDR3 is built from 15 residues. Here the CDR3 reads CASTSRAGEGGEQFF. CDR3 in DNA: TGTGCCAGCACCTCCAGAGCGGGAGAAGGGGGTGAGCAGTTCTTC.

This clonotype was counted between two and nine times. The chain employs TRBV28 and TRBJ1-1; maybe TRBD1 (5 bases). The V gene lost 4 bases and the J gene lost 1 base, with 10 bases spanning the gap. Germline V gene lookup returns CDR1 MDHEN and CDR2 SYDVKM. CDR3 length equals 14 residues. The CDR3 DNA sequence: TGTGCCAGCAGTTGGATGGGGGAGAACACTGAAGCTTTCTTT. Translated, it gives CASSWMGENTEAFF.

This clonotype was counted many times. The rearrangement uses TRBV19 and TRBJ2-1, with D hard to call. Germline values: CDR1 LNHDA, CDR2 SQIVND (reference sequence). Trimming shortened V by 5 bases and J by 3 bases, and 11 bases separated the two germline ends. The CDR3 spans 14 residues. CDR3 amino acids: CASSLPDNYNEQFF. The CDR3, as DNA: TGTGCCAGTAGTCTCCCAGACAACTACAATGAGCAGTTCTTC.

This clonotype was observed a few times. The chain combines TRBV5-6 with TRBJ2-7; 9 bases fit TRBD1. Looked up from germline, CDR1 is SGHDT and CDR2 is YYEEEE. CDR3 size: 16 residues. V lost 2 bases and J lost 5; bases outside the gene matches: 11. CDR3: CASSFPRGTGSDEQYF. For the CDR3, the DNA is TGTGCCAGCAGCTTTCCCCGCGGGACAGGGTCCGACGAGCAGTACTTC. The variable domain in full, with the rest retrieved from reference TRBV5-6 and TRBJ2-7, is DAGVTQSPTHLIKTRGQQVTLRCSPKSGHDTVSWYQQALGQGPQFIFQYYEEEERQRGNFPDRFSGHQFPNYSSELNVNALLLGDSALYLCASSFPRGTGSDEQYFGPGTRLTVT.

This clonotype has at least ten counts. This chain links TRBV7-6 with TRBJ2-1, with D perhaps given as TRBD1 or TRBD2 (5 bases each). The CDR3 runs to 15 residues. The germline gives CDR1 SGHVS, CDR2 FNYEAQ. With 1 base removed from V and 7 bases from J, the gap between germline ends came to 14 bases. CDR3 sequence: CASSLGGAVLNEQFF. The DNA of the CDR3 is TGTGCCAGCAGCTTAGGAGGGGCAGTATTAAATGAGCAGTTCTTC.

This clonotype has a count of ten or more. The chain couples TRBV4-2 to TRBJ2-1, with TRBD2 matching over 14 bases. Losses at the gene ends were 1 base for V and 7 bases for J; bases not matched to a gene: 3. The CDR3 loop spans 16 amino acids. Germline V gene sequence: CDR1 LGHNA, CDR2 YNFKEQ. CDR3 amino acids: CASSQVGLAGGNEQFF. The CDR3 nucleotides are TGTGCCAGCAGCCAAGTTGGACTAGCGGGAGGAAATGAGCAGTTCTTC.

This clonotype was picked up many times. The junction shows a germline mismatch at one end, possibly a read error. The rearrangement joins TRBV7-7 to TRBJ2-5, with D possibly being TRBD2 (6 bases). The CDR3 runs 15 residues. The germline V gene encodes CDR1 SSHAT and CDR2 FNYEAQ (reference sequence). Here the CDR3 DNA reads TGTGCTAGCAGCCCCCTCAGGGTTAGCGGAGAGACCCAGTACTTC. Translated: CASSPLRVSGETQYF.

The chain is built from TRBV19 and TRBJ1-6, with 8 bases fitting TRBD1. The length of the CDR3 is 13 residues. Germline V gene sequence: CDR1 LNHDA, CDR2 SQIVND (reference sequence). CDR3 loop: CATTGTGFSPLHF. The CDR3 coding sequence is TGTGCTACGACCGGGACAGGTTTTTCACCCCTCCACTTT.

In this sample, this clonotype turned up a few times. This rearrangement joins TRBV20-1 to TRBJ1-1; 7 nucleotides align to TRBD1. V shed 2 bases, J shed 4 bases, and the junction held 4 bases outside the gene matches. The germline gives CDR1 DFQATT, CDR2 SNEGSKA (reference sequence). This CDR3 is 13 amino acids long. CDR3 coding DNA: TGCAGTGCTAGAAACCCAGGGGGCACTGAAGCTTTCTTT. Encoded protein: CSARNPGGTEAFF.

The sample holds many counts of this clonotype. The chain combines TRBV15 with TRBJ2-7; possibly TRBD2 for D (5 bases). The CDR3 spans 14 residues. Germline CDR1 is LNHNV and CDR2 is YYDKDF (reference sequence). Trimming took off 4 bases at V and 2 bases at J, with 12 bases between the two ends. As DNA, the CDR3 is TGTGCCACCAGCACTCCCGGGATAACCTACGAGCAGTACTTC. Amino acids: CATSTPGITYEQYF.

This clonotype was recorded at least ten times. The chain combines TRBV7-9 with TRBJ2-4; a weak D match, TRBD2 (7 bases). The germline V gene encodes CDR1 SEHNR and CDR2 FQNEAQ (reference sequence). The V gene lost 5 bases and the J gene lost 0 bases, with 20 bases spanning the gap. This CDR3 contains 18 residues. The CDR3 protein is CASSPARWGGPAKNIQYF. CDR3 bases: TGTGCCAGCAGCCCCGCCCGATGGGGGGGCCCAGCCAAAAACATTCAGTACTTC.

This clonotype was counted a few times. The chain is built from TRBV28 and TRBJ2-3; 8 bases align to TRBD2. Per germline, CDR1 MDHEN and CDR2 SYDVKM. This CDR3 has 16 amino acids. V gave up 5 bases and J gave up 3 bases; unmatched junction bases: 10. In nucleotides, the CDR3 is TGTGCCAGCAGTCCCGGGTCAGCGGGAGCAACAGATACGCAGTATTTT. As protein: CASSPGSAGATDTQYF.

In nucleotides, the CDR3 is TGTGCCAGCAGTACGACTAGCGGGAGGGCCAAAAACATTCAGTACTTC. Protein: CASSTTSGRAKNIQYF. The rearrangement links TRBV27 to TRBJ2-4; 13 bases fit TRBD2. The CDR3 is made up of 16 amino acids. Germline V gene data show CDR1 as MNHEY and CDR2 as SMNVEV (reference sequence). Trimming took 5 bases from V and 1 from J; bases not matched to a gene: 2.

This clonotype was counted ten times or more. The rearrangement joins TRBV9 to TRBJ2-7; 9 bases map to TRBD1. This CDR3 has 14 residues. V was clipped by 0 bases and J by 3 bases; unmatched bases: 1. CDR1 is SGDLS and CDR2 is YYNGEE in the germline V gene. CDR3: CASSVGDRDYEQYF. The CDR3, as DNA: TGTGCCAGCAGCGTAGGGGACAGGGACTACGAGCAGTACTTC.